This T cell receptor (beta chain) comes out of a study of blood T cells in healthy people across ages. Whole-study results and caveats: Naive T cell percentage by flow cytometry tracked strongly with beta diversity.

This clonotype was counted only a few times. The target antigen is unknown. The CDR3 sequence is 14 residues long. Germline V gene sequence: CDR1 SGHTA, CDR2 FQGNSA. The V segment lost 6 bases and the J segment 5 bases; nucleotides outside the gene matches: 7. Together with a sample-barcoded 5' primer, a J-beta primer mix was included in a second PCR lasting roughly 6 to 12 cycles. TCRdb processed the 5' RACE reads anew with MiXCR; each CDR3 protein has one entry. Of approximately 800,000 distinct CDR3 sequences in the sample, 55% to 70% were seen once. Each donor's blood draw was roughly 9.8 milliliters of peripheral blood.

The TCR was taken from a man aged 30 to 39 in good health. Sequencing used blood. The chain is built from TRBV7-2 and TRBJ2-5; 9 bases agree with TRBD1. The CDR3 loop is CASRLGQGLETQYF. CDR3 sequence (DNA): TGTGCCAGCAGACTGGGACAGGGTTTGGAGACCCAGTACTTC.